The 8 T cell receptor beta chains below come from one sample, sequenced in a study of T cell responses to AZD1222 COVID-19 vaccine (dated by TCRdb to about 2021). The library was generated by the immunoSEQ multiplex PCR assay. TCRdb stores this immuneACCESS table with in-frame sequences only. Part of the clones is absent; in the studies checked, under half of the shortfall reflects unresolved V genes, and no reason is known for the rest. The sample table lists more than 150,000 clones, 94% of them with a count of one. The ten largest clones represent 9.2% of the sample. The time point label, read with the paper, signifies: baseline before first vaccination. The source material was peripheral blood, sampled on day 0 of AZD1222 vaccination. The receptors shown here come from an adult in good health.

V gene TRBV5-6 combines with J gene TRBJ2-1; D is unresolved. CDR3 length: 16 amino acids. The germline V and J ends were trimmed by 5 bases and 5 bases, with 20 bases remaining between them. Germline-derived CDR1 and CDR2 are SGHDT and YYEEEE. CDR3 in DNA: TGTGCCAGCAGGTATGGGGTAGCCGTATTCCACAATGAGCAGTTCTTC. Protein sequence: CASRYGVAVFHNEQFF.

The genes are TRBV2 and TRBJ2-2, with D perhaps matching TRBD2 (7 bases). Germline-derived CDR1 and CDR2 are SNHLY and FYNNEI. Trimming removed 4 bases from V and 7 bases from J, with 13 bases in between. The CDR3 is 14 residues long. The CDR3 coding sequence is TGTGCCAGCAGTGTAACAGGGAGGGGCGGGGAGCTGTTTTTT. Translation: CASSVTGRGGELFF.

The chain has TRBV3-1 (or the pseudogene TRBV3-2) and TRBJ2-7, with D maybe TRBD1 (6 bases). Germline loops: CDR1 LGHDT, CDR2 YNNKEL (reference sequence). Trimming removed 4 bases from V and 2 bases from J, with 12 bases in between. There are 14 residues in the CDR3. DNA of the CDR3: TGTGCCAGCAGCCGCCGGGACAAGACCTACGAGCAGTACTTC. This gives the protein CASSRRDKTYEQYF.

This clone was picked up one time. The rearrangement uses TRBV30 and TRBJ1-2; possible D gene TRBD1, 6 bases. Germline lookup yields CDR1 GTSNPN and CDR2 SVGIG (reference sequence). This CDR3 spans 12 amino acids. V was clipped by 2 bases and J by 7 bases, with 11 bases between them. CDR3 sequence reads: CAWSRGHVGYTF. The CDR3 DNA is TGTGCCTGGAGTCGGGGGCATGTTGGCTACACCTTC. Together with reference TRBV30 and TRBJ1-2, the CDR3 gives the full variable domain: SQTIHQWPATLVQPVGSPLSLECTVEGTSNPNLYWYRQAAGRGLQLLFYSVGIGQISSEVPQNLSASRPQDRQFILSSKKLLLSDSGFYLCAWSRGHVGYTFGSGTRLTVV.

The rearrangement uses TRBV6-5 and TRBJ1-2; no firm D call. The ends were cut back, 5 bases at V and 5 bases at J, with 15 bases in the middle. The CDR3 consists of 14 residues. The germline CDR1 and CDR2 sequences are MNHEY and SVGAGI. The CDR3, as DNA: TGTGCCAGCAGTCCGAAGACTGCTGGGTATGGCTACACCTTC. Protein: CASSPKTAGYGYTF.

The rearrangement links TRBV4-1 to TRBJ2-7; D tentatively reads TRBD1 or TRBD2 (5 bases each). The V gene's germline CDR1 is MGHRA and CDR2 YSYEKL. With 3 bases removed from V and 2 bases from J, the gap between germline ends came to 8 bases. The CDR3 extends over 13 amino acids. The DNA of the CDR3 is TGCGCCAGCAGCCAGGGGGTCCCCTACGAGCAGTACTTC. Protein sequence: CASSQGVPYEQYF.

The rearrangement joins TRBV6-1 to TRBJ2-7, with 12 bases identical to TRBD2. Germline CDR1 and CDR2: MNHNS and SASEGT. CDR3 length: 17 residues. After removal of 4 bases from V and 2 bases from J, the junction contained 9 bases not matched to a gene. The CDR3 reads CASSAPTSGSPTYEQYF. The CDR3 coding sequence is TGTGCCAGCAGTGCACCGACTAGCGGGAGCCCGACCTACGAGCAGTACTTC.

This rearrangement joins TRBV4-2 to TRBJ2-3; D is perhaps TRBD1 (5 bases). Trimming took 4 bases from V and 1 from J, leaving 12 bases between them. The CDR3 runs 15 residues. Germline V lookup: CDR1 LGHNA, CDR2 YNFKEQ. In DNA, the CDR3 is TGTGCCAGCAGCCCCCGGCAAGGGGGCACAGATACGCAGTATTTT. It encodes CASSPRQGGTDTQYF.